The rows below give T cell receptor beta chains drawn from one sample of a study of cytomegalovirus exposure and HLA in healthy donors. The repertoire was sequenced with immunoSEQ multiplex PCR; TCRdb's copy has only in-frame clones and lacks some. There are over 150,000 clones in the sample; 79% occur only once, and roughly 2% lies in the top ten. The sample taken for sequencing was PBMCs. The receptors originated from a middle-aged man in good health and CMV-seronegative. CDR3s include the opening cysteine and the closing phenylalanine or tryptophan. Each record gives: J gene, V gene, D gene, clone size, CDR3 protein, CDR3 DNA. A D gene is named only where the DNA matches it firmly. Clone size is given for some rows only: seen once, a few or many times, or a class if the clone is expanded.

TRBJ1-1 | TRBV19 | NA | NA | CASSMPGVGFTEAFF | TGTGCCAGTAGTATGCCAGGGGTGGGTTTCACTGAAGCTTTCTTT
TRBJ2-6 | TRBV11-2 | TRBD1 | once | CASSPAGTGVPGANVLTF | TGTGCCAGCAGTCCGGCCGGGACAGGGGTTCCTGGGGCCAACGTCCTGACTTTC
TRBJ2-7 | TRBV5-1 | TRBD1 | NA | CASSFGTVGEYEQYF | TGCGCCAGCAGCTTTGGGACAGTTGGGGAATACGAGCAGTACTTC
TRBJ2-7 | TRBV6-5 | TRBD2 | NA | CVSSSRRGAYEQYF | TGTGTCAGCAGTTCTCGACGGGGGGCCTACGAGCAGTACTTC
TRBJ2-3 | TRBV14 | TRBD2 | once | CASSKLAGPDTQYF | TGTGCCAGCAGCAAGTTAGCGGGTCCAGATACGCAGTATTTT
TRBJ2-1 | TRBV7-9 | TRBD2 | NA | CASSSSGRYLSSEQFF | TGTGCCAGCAGTTCTAGCGGGAGATACCTATCCAGTGAGCAGTTCTTC
TRBJ2-7 | TRBV5-1 | TRBD2 | NA | CASSLGLAGRGSNYEQYF | TGCGCCAGCAGCCTTGGACTAGCGGGCAGGGGGAGTAACTACGAGCAGTACTTC
TRBJ2-3 | TRBV19 | NA | NA | CASRGAGMPDTQYF | TGTGCCAGTAGGGGGGCAGGTATGCCAGATACGCAGTATTTT
TRBJ2-1 | TRBV5-1 | NA | NA | CASSSDLSSYNEQFF | TGCGCCAGCAGCTCGGACTTAAGCTCCTACAATGAGCAGTTCTTC
TRBJ2-7 | TRBV6-5 | TRBD1 | NA | CASSTRDRGNEQYF | TGTGCCAGCAGCACCCGGGACAGGGGAAACGAGCAGTACTTC
TRBJ1-2 | TRBV5-1 | NA | NA | CASSLEQGVYGYTF | TGCGCCAGCAGCTTGGAACAGGGAGTATATGGCTACACCTTC
TRBJ2-3 | TRBV18 | TRBD2 | NA | CASSTGTSGYTSTDTQYF | TGTGCCAGCTCCACCGGGACTAGCGGCTATACTAGCACAGATACGCAGTATTTT
TRBJ2-4 | TRBV4-3 | TRBD1 | NA | CASSLDRGLGNIQYF | TGCGCCAGCAGCCTCGACAGGGGGCTCGGTAACATTCAGTACTTC
TRBJ2-7 | TRBV5-1 | TRBD2 | NA | CASGLTSGSYEQYF | TGCGCCAGCGGTCTAACTAGCGGCTCCTACGAGCAGTACTTC
TRBJ1-1 | TRBV2 | NA | NA | CASSGPTAGTEAFF | TGTGCCAGCAGTGGCCCTACGGCGGGCACTGAAGCTTTCTTT
TRBJ2-1 | TRBV7-2 | NA | few | CASSLARLGRANEQFF | TGTGCCAGCAGCTTAGCTAGACTAGGTCGCGCCAATGAGCAGTTCTTC
TRBJ2-3 | TRBV28 | TRBD1 | once | CASRGGQGVGTDTQYF | TGTGCCAGCAGGGGCGGACAGGGCGTGGGAACAGATACGCAGTATTTT
TRBJ1-3 | TRBV5-4 | NA | NA | CASSPETSGNTIYF | TGTGCCAGCAGCCCGGAGACCTCTGGAAACACCATATATTTT
TRBJ2-3 | TRBV5-1 | TRBD2 | NA | CASSFSGRGGTDTQYF | TGCGCCAGCAGCTTTAGCGGGAGAGGAGGCACAGATACGCAGTATTTT
TRBJ2-4 | TRBV19 | TRBD2 | NA | CASSSSGAGNIQYF | TGTGCCAGTAGTTCTAGCGGGGCGGGTAACATTCAGTACTTC
TRBJ1-1 | TRBV6-5 | NA | NA | CASSNRVNTEAFF | TGTGCCAGCAGCAACAGGGTGAACACTGAAGCTTTCTTT
TRBJ2-3 | TRBV5-1 | NA | few | CASSPPRAGSGSDTQYF | TGCGCCAGCAGCCCCCCTAGGGCCGGGAGTGGGTCAGATACGCAGTATTTT
TRBJ2-1 | TRBV19 | NA | NA | CASRQQTVNEQFF | TGTGCCAGTAGGCAGCAGACTGTTAATGAGCAGTTCTTC
TRBJ2-6 | TRBV19 | NA | few | CASSIGGAGANVLTF | TGTGCCAGTAGTATCGGGGGAGCTGGGGCCAACGTCCTGACTTTC
TRBJ2-1 | TRBV27 | NA | NA | CASSPSSRLNNEQFF | TGTGCCAGCAGTCCCTCCTCTAGGCTCAACAATGAGCAGTTCTTC
TRBJ1-5 | TRBV5-6 | TRBD1 | NA | CASSSTGLQPQHF | TGTGCCAGCAGCTCGACAGGGTTACAGCCCCAGCATTTT
TRBJ2-1 | TRBV7-9 | TRBD1 | NA | CASSSGRGRFNEQFF | TGTGCCAGCAGCTCGGGAAGGGGGCGTTTTAATGAGCAGTTCTTC
TRBJ1-1 | TRBV5-1 | NA | few | CASSSTSDTEAFF | TGCGCCAGCAGCTCAACTTCCGACACTGAAGCTTTCTTT
TRBJ1-4 | TRBV6-1 | TRBD1 | NA | CASSLDRGEKLFF | TGTGCCAGCAGTCTGGACAGGGGGGAAAAACTGTTTTTT
TRBJ2-7 | TRBV5-4 | TRBD2 | NA | CASSNRLAGVSYEQYF | TGTGCCAGCAGCAACCGACTAGCGGGAGTTTCCTACGAGCAGTACTTC
TRBJ2-5 | TRBV5-4 | TRBD2 | NA | CAPRGGSPETQYF | TGTGCCCCCAGAGGCGGGAGCCCAGAGACCCAGTACTTC
TRBJ1-2 | TRBV5-6 | NA | NA | CASSGQSYGYTF | TGTGCCAGCAGCGGACAGAGCTATGGCTACACCTTC